A selection of T cell receptor beta chains follows, all from one sample in a study of response to subunit inactivated influenza vaccine. TCRdb recomputed calls from the RT-PCR reads with MiXCR, one row per CDR3 protein. Of roughly 150,000 distinct CDR3 sequences listed, 11% are singletons. The specimen comprised non-naive T cells sorted from PBMCs, sampled more than 35 days after vaccination. These receptors were obtained from a man aged 45 to 65 who received an inactivated influenza vaccine. Both conserved end residues are part of each CDR3. The order of the fields is D gene, clone size, J gene, V gene, CDR3 protein, CDR3 DNA. A D gene is named only where the DNA matches it firmly. Part of the rows lack a size; the others show once, few, many or a class for expanded clones.

D: NA
size: few
J: TRBJ1-1
V: TRBV7-9
CDR3: CASSLESGVAEAFF
DNA: TGTGCCAGCAGCCTGGAAAGTGGGGTGGCTGAAGCTTTCTTT

D: NA
size: NA
J: TRBJ2-7
V: TRBV9
CDR3: CASSVDPTGESYEQYF
DNA: TGTGCCAGCAGCGTAGATCCCACGGGAGAGAGCTACGAGCAGTACTTC

D: NA
size: few
J: TRBJ1-5
V: TRBV2
CDR3: CASSEALGLYSNQPQHF
DNA: TGTGCCAGCAGTGAAGCGCTTGGGTTGTATAGCAATCAGCCCCAGCATTTT

D: TRBD1
size: NA
J: TRBJ1-2
V: TRBV5-8
CDR3: CASSGWGQGVNYGYTF
DNA: TGTGCCAGCAGCGGCTGGGGACAGGGAGTTAACTATGGCTACACCTTC

D: TRBD1
size: few
J: TRBJ1-4
V: TRBV12-3/TRBV12-4
CDR3: CASTRTGGVEKLFF
DNA: TGTGCCAGCACCCGGACAGGGGGAGTGGAAAAACTGTTTTTT

D: NA
size: many
J: TRBJ2-1
V: TRBV11-2
CDR3: CASSLFLGGGTLDEQFF
DNA: TGTGCCAGCAGCTTATTTCTTGGGGGTGGCACTTTGGATGAGCAGTTCTTC

D: TRBD1
size: few
J: TRBJ1-1
V: TRBV7-9
CDR3: CASSLVSSRGLTEAFF
DNA: TGTGCCAGCAGCTTGGTTTCCAGCAGGGGGCTTACTGAAGCTTTCTTT

D: TRBD1
size: many
J: TRBJ1-2
V: TRBV27
CDR3: CASRPGQGFDYGYTF
DNA: TGTGCCAGCAGGCCCGGACAGGGATTTGACTATGGCTACACCTTC

D: TRBD2
size: many
J: TRBJ2-3
V: TRBV5-1
CDR3: CASSLSVAGVSGTQYF
DNA: TGCGCCAGCAGCTTGTCGGTAGCGGGAGTTTCCGGAACGCAGTATTTT

D: TRBD2
size: NA
J: TRBJ2-2
V: TRBV2
CDR3: CASRILAGTPGELFF
DNA: TGTGCCAGCAGGATACTAGCGGGAACGCCCGGGGAGCTGTTTTTT

D: TRBD2
size: NA
J: TRBJ2-1
V: TRBV20-1
CDR3: CSGSAGIYNEQFF
DNA: TGCAGTGGCTCAGCGGGAATCTACAATGAGCAGTTCTTC

D: NA
size: once
J: TRBJ2-7
V: TRBV6-2/TRBV6-3
CDR3: CASSRPGIRYEQYF
DNA: TGTGCCAGCAGCCGCCCCGGGATTCGCTACGAGCAGTACTTC

D: TRBD1
size: NA
J: TRBJ2-7
V: TRBV20-1
CDR3: CSARDVTGVAHEQYF
DNA: TGCAGTGCTAGGGACGTGACAGGGGTAGCCCACGAGCAGTACTTC

D: TRBD2
size: NA
J: TRBJ2-3
V: TRBV24-1
CDR3: CATSGLAADTQYF
DNA: TGTGCCACCAGTGGACTAGCTGCAGATACGCAGTATTTT

D: NA
size: many
J: TRBJ1-6
V: TRBV4-2
CDR3: CASSQEADGYNSPLHF
DNA: TGTGCCAGCAGCCAAGAGGCGGACGGTTATAATTCACCCCTCCACTTT

D: NA
size: few
J: TRBJ2-3
V: TRBV20-1
CDR3: CSAIEPGGDTQYF
DNA: TGCAGTGCTATTGAACCCGGGGGAGATACGCAGTATTTT

D: NA
size: NA
J: TRBJ2-5
V: TRBV12-3/TRBV12-4
CDR3: CASSSDVQETQYF
DNA: TGTGCCAGCAGCTCGGATGTACAAGAGACCCAGTACTTC

D: NA
size: many
J: TRBJ2-7
V: TRBV29-1
CDR3: CSVRGQSYEQYF
DNA: TGCAGCGTGCGGGGACAGTCCTACGAGCAGTACTTC

D: TRBD2
size: many
J: TRBJ2-1
V: TRBV20-1
CDR3: CSASKLAGIYNEQFF
DNA: TGCAGTGCTTCCAAGCTAGCGGGTATTTACAATGAGCAGTTCTTC

D: NA
size: NA
J: TRBJ2-2
V: TRBV7-9
CDR3: CASSPEAAGVPGELFF
DNA: TGTGCCAGCAGCCCCGAGGCAGCGGGTGTCCCCGGGGAGCTGTTTTTT

D: TRBD1
size: NA
J: TRBJ2-7
V: TRBV28
CDR3: CASSSLGQGNYEQYF
DNA: TGTGCCAGCAGTAGCTTAGGACAGGGAAACTACGAGCAGTACTTC

D: NA
size: NA
J: TRBJ2-5
V: TRBV10-3
CDR3: CAIGGGETQYF
DNA: TGTGCCATCGGTGGGGGAGAGACCCAGTACTTC

D: NA
size: few
J: TRBJ2-7
V: TRBV20-1
CDR3: CSATRQGVYEQYF
DNA: TGCAGTGCTACTAGACAAGGAGTCTACGAGCAGTACTTC

D: NA
size: NA
J: TRBJ1-5
V: TRBV10-3
CDR3: CAISDSRGGQPQHF
DNA: TGTGCCATCAGTGATAGCAGGGGCGGTCAGCCCCAGCATTTT

D: NA
size: few
J: TRBJ2-7
V: TRBV5-1
CDR3: CASSLLQAYEQYF
DNA: TGCGCCAGCAGCTTGCTACAGGCGTACGAGCAGTACTTC

D: NA
size: many
J: TRBJ2-2
V: TRBV7-2
CDR3: CASSFRSPGELFF
DNA: TGTGCCAGCAGCTTCCGATCGCCCGGGGAGCTGTTTTTT

D: NA
size: NA
J: TRBJ2-1
V: TRBV3-1
CDR3: CASSQGAGDIVGEQFF
DNA: TGTGCCAGCAGCCAAGGGGCGGGGGACATTGTTGGTGAGCAGTTCTTC

D: NA
size: NA
J: TRBJ2-1
V: TRBV18
CDR3: CASSRTLFDNEQFF
DNA: TGTGCCAGCTCGAGGACACTTTTCGACAATGAGCAGTTCTTC

D: NA
size: few
J: TRBJ2-7
V: TRBV6-2/TRBV6-3
CDR3: CASSYFSDGSYEQYF
DNA: TGTGCCAGCAGTTACTTCTCGGACGGATCCTACGAGCAGTACTTC

D: TRBD1
size: many
J: TRBJ2-5
V: TRBV4-3
CDR3: CASSQDRTGPETQYF
DNA: TGCGCCAGCAGCCAAGATCGGACAGGGCCGGAGACCCAGTACTTC

D: TRBD2
size: NA
J: TRBJ2-1
V: TRBV6-2/TRBV6-3
CDR3: CASSPRWGLAPLSSYNEQSF
DNA: TGTGCCAGCAGCCCGCGGTGGGGACTAGCGCCGCTTAGCTCCTACAATGAGCAGTCCTTC

D: NA
size: few
J: TRBJ2-5
V: TRBV7-3
CDR3: CASSLNTVETQYF
DNA: TGTGCCAGCAGCTTAAATACCGTGGAGACCCAGTACTTC

D: TRBD1
size: NA
J: TRBJ2-7
V: TRBV6-2/TRBV6-3
CDR3: CASSYSWVPGQRDEQYF
DNA: TGTGCCAGCAGTTACTCGTGGGTCCCGGGACAGAGGGACGAGCAGTACTTC

D: NA
size: NA
J: TRBJ1-5
V: TRBV7-2
CDR3: CASSFLQGGQPQHF
DNA: TGTGCCAGCAGCTTCTTACAGGGCGGTCAGCCCCAGCATTTT

D: NA
size: many
J: TRBJ2-5
V: TRBV11-2
CDR3: CASSPEPGQETQYF
DNA: TGTGCCAGCAGCCCGGAGCCGGGGCAAGAGACCCAGTACTTC

D: NA
size: NA
J: TRBJ2-1
V: TRBV30
CDR3: CAWSRGGNEQFF
DNA: TGTGCCTGGAGTCGAGGGGGGAATGAGCAGTTCTTC

D: NA
size: many
J: TRBJ2-1
V: TRBV2
CDR3: CASRIGTYNEQFF
DNA: TGTGCCAGCAGGATCGGGACTTACAATGAGCAGTTCTTC

D: NA
size: NA
J: TRBJ1-5
V: TRBV11-3
CDR3: CASSLQGRGNQPQHF
DNA: TGTGCCAGCAGTCTCCAGGGAAGAGGCAATCAGCCCCAGCATTTT

D: NA
size: NA
J: TRBJ1-5
V: TRBV3-1
CDR3: CTFRRHGRGLLYSNQPQHF
DNA: TGTACCTTCAGACGCCACGGCAGGGGCCTGCTTTATAGCAATCAGCCCCAGCATTTT

D: NA
size: many
J: TRBJ2-1
V: TRBV5-1
CDR3: CASSFVQAYNEQFF
DNA: TGCGCCAGCAGCTTTGTACAGGCCTACAATGAGCAGTTCTTC

D: NA
size: few
J: TRBJ2-6
V: TRBV5-6
CDR3: CASSTSRVEGANVLTF
DNA: TGTGCCAGCAGCACCTCCCGGGTTGAGGGGGCCAACGTCCTGACTTTC

D: NA
size: NA
J: TRBJ1-2
V: TRBV3-1
CDR3: CASSLPGQGEGYTF
DNA: TGTGCCAGCAGCCTACCGGGACAAGGGGAAGGCTACACCTTC

D: TRBD1
size: few
J: TRBJ2-1
V: TRBV6-1
CDR3: CASSEVLRGHNEQFF
DNA: TGTGCCAGCAGTGAAGTCCTCAGGGGGCACAATGAGCAGTTCTTC

D: NA
size: NA
J: TRBJ2-1
V: TRBV10-2
CDR3: CASSGGLAYNEQFF
DNA: TGCGCCAGCAGTGGGGGACTCGCCTACAATGAGCAGTTCTTC

D: TRBD1
size: NA
J: TRBJ1-1
V: TRBV6-5
CDR3: CASSLRTGVEAFF
DNA: TGTGCCAGCAGTTTACGGACAGGGGTTGAAGCTTTCTTT

D: NA
size: many
J: TRBJ2-5
V: TRBV12-3/TRBV12-4
CDR3: CASSFGPGAATQYF
DNA: TGTGCCAGCAGTTTTGGTCCGGGGGCCGCCACCCAGTACTTC

D: TRBD1
size: many
J: TRBJ2-1
V: TRBV20-1
CDR3: CSAAPTGGYNEQFF
DNA: TGCAGTGCTGCCCCGACAGGGGGTTACAATGAGCAGTTCTTC

D: TRBD2
size: many
J: TRBJ2-4
V: TRBV20-1
CDR3: CSASSGRAGNIQYF
DNA: TGCAGTGCTTCTAGCGGGAGGGCCGGAAACATTCAGTACTTC

D: TRBD1
size: NA
J: TRBJ1-6
V: TRBV4-2
CDR3: CASSQGSGGQGNSPLHF
DNA: TGTGCCAGCAGCCAAGGGTCAGGGGGCCAAGGGAATTCACCCCTCCACTTT

D: NA
size: many
J: TRBJ2-1
V: TRBV20-1
CDR3: CSARDVMGAAYNEQFF
DNA: TGCAGTGCTAGAGATGTGATGGGGGCCGCCTACAATGAGCAGTTCTTC

D: TRBD1
size: many
J: TRBJ2-5
V: TRBV5-1
CDR3: CASSQGTGSETRTQYF
DNA: TGCGCCAGCAGCCAAGGGACAGGTTCTGAAACGAGGACCCAGTACTTC

D: TRBD1
size: NA
J: TRBJ2-7
V: TRBV4-2
CDR3: CASSQDQGASYEQYF
DNA: TGTGCCAGCAGCCAAGATCAGGGGGCCTCCTACGAGCAGTACTTC

D: TRBD1
size: NA
J: TRBJ1-2
V: TRBV7-3
CDR3: CASSRGQGEGYTF
DNA: TGTGCCAGCAGCCGGGGACAGGGAGAAGGCTACACCTTC